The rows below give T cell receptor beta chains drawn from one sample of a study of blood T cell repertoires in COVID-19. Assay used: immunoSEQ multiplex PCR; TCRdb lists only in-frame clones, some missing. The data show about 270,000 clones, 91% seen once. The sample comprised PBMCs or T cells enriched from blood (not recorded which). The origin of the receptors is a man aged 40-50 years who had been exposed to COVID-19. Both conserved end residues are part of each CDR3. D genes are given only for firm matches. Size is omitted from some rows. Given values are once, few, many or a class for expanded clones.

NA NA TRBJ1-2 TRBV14 CASSQVSGGKYGYTF TGTGCCAGCAGCCAAGTTTCGGGAGGAAAATATGGCTACACCTTC
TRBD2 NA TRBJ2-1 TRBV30 CAWSVLSGISNEQFF TGTGCCTGGAGTGTACTGAGCGGGATCTCCAATGAGCAGTTCTTC
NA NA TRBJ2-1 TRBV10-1 CASSESGRDEQFF TGCGCCAGCAGTGAGTCGGGGAGAGATGAGCAGTTCTTC
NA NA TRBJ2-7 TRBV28 CASSFPNSLTYEQYF TGTGCCAGCAGTTTTCCTAATTCCTTAACCTACGAGCAGTACTTC
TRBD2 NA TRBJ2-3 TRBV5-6 CASSTRTSGRIERTDTQYF TGTGCCAGCAGCACCAGGACTAGCGGGAGGATCGAGAGGACAGATACGCAGTATTTT
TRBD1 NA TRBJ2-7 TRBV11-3 CASRPGQGAYEQYF TGTGCCAGCAGACCGGGACAGGGGGCTTACGAGCAGTACTTC
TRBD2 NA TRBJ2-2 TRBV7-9 CASTKIAGIYTGELFF TGTGCCAGCACCAAAATAGCGGGGATCTACACCGGGGAGCTGTTTTTT
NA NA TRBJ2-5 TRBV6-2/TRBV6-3 CASSYSGVTQETQYF TGTGCCAGCAGTTACTCCGGGGTGACACAAGAGACCCAGTACTTC
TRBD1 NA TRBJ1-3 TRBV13 CASSSTGGPYSGNTIYF TGTGCCAGCAGCTCGACAGGGGGTCCGTACTCTGGAAACACCATATATTTT
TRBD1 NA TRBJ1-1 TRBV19 CASSIDRGAEAFF TGTGCCAGTAGTATTGACAGGGGGGCTGAAGCTTTCTTT
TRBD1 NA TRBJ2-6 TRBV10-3 CAINPRTGEPGANVLTF TGTGCCATCAACCCTAGGACAGGGGAGCCTGGGGCCAACGTCCTGACTTTC
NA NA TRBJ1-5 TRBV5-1 CASSLYSGSNQPQHF TGCGCCAGCAGCTTATATTCAGGGAGCAATCAGCCCCAGCATTTT
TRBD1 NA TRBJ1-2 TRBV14 CASSQDLSGTGVHGYTF TGTGCCAGCAGCCAAGATCTTTCCGGGACAGGGGTTCATGGCTACACCTTC
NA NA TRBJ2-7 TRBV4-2 CASSQELRATLWYEQYF TGTGCCAGCAGCCAAGAGTTGCGAGCGACTTTATGGTACGAGCAGTACTTC
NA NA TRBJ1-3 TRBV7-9 CASSSEVFGNTIYF TGTGCCAGCAGCTCGGAGGTTTTTGGAAACACCATATATTTT
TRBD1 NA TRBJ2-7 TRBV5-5 CASKGQSVYYEQYF TGTGCCAGCAAGGGACAGAGCGTATACTACGAGCAGTACTTC
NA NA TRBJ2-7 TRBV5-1 CASSWREGRLETYEQYF TGCGCCAGCAGCTGGCGTGAAGGTCGACTGGAGACTTACGAGCAGTACTTC
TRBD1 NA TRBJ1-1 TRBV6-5 CATDRGVTEAFF TGTGCCACAGACAGGGGGGTCACTGAAGCTTTCTTT
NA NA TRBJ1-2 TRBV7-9 CASSLSGLANYGYTF TGTGCCAGCAGCTTATCAGGATTAGCTAACTATGGCTACACCTTC
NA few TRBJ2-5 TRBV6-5 CAVRVRETQYF TGTGCCGTCAGGGTGCGGGAGACCCAGTACTTC
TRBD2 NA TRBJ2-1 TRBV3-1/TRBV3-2 CASSQAGGNEQFF TGTGCCAGCAGCCAAGCGGGAGGCAATGAGCAGTTCTTC